This T cell receptor (beta chain) was found in a study of follicular helper T cells after annual influenza vaccination listed by TCRdb under 2017. A note on the overall study: After each seasonal influenza vaccination, blood was collected on days 0, 7 and 28. The 2015 samples were processed right after collection, while the 2013-2014 samples were cryopreserved. One week after vaccination, a second recruited cohort of 12 subjects (Table S1) displayed a similar ICOS+CD38+ cTfh response. To study recall of cTfh clones, some subjects were followed across successive annual vaccinations spanning the 2013-2014, 2014-2015 and 2015-2016 seasons. Six subjects had multi-year samples: four covered two vaccination seasons and two covered three seasons.

On the study overall, not on this receptor specifically: A recurrent oligoclonal ICOS+CD38+ cTfh response containing tetramer and AIM influenza-specific clonotypes was recalled by successive annual vaccinations. When influenza clone enrichment was assessed, the possibility that the much larger non-cTfh compartments were undersampled could not be excluded. Day 7 ICOS+CD38+ clones were most often found later in ICOS-CD38- cTfh, suggesting that subset may serve as a memory reservoir. ICOS+CD38+ cTfh clonality correlated with the frequency of that population, and its change correlated with the change in circulating plasmablast frequency. Only about 9.5-22% of analyzed cells yielded productive TCRB sequences, so sampling of rare clonotypes was not possible.

The method behind the library was the immunoSEQ multiplex PCR assay. Adaptive Biotechnologies carried out TCRB amplification, library preparation, sequencing and preliminary bioinformatics at Survey level resolution. The source study handled its data this way. Clonality was calculated in R as 1 minus normalized Shannon entropy, and the Gini index was computed with the R package ineq. Overlap score was defined as the summed counts of shared sequences divided by the total counts of all sequences in both compared samples. Shared-clonotype significance used Fisher's exact test assuming a theoretical repertoire of 10^7 TCRB sequences. As stored in TCRdb, this immuneACCESS dataset retains in-frame rearrangements with V and J assigned. A fraction of the clones does not appear; measured against another copy, unresolved V genes explain less than half of the discrepancy, and the remainder lacks a known reason. V, J and clone size derive from that table, while D and trimming were established from the DNA sequence. In this sample the table shows about 11,000 clones, 70% to 85% of which occur a single time. The ten largest clones capture less than 0.95% of the sample.

A note on this clone: Its antigen remains undetermined. The record has no base qualities; no much larger clone is one base away.

Adults received seasonal inactivated influenza vaccine (Fluvarix), and TCRB sequencing tracked sorted blood CD4 subsets before and after vaccination. To be eligible, subjects had to live in the community and must not have received influenza vaccine in the previous 6 months. Subjects were excluded for influenza vaccine contraindications, substance abuse, HIV/AIDS, active malignancy, immunomodulatory medication, or active illness such as respiratory infection. At each time point, roughly 35 to 110 mL of blood was collected. Either Ficoll-Paque PLUS or SepMate separation was used to isolate PBMC. As a comparison non-Tfh subset, CXCR5- memory CD4 T cells were sorted. Cell subsets were sorted from PBMC on a BD FACS Aria before DNA extraction. The germline V gene yields SGHAT for CDR1 and FQNNGV for CDR2. Trimming takes 0 bases off V and 3 bases off J; junction bases not matched to a gene: 9. The CDR3 runs 17 amino acids, cysteine and phenylalanine included. The sequence is cut down to CDR3 DNA, 51 bases in frame from base 1.

The source material was CXCR5- memory CD4+ T cells sorted from blood, sampled 6 weeks after influenza vaccination. The cell subset or site tag for this specimen amounts to: CXCR5- memory CD4 T cells. The chain joins TRBV11-2 to TRBJ1-2, with 8 junctional bases fitting TRBD1. The receptor was isolated from an adult who received the influenza vaccine. CDR3 protein: CASSLERGRDRHYGYTF. The nucleotide sequence reads as follows: TGTGCCAGCAGCTTAGAGCGGGGCCGGGACAGGCACTATGGCTACACCTTC.